The TCR beta chain described here comes from a study of cytomegalovirus exposure and HLA in healthy donors. About the research overall: Genetic ancestry analysis placed around four fifths of the roughly 400 donors that were genotyped in the Caucasian-associated cluster.

Comments on this clone: No antigen is known for it.

The V gene's germline CDR1 is SEHNR and CDR2 FQNEAQ (reference sequence). Trimming stripped 5 bases from V and 2 bases from J, with 21 bases between. The CDR3 consists of 18 residues. The PCR ran on 60 Vbeta and 13 Jbeta primers. The assay was immunoSEQ multiplex PCR, and TCRdb's table has in-frame clones only and misses some. The data show about 200,000 clones, 75% to 90% seen once. Whole-study findings and limits: In vitro testing confirmed a few CMV-associated chains as specific for CMV antigens. Follow-up analysis found HLA locus-dependent TCR association rates, highest for DRB1 and lowest for HLA-C. Many donors shared some public TCRs, even though most TCR sequences were rare.

This TCR was sampled from a woman in her thirties or forties in good health and CMV-seronegative. The sample comprised PBMCs. The V call is TRBV7-9, the J call TRBJ1-4; tentative D call: TRBD1 (6 bases). The CDR3 sequence is CASSPEGVKLGTNEKLFF. CDR3 sequence (DNA): TGTGCCAGCAGCCCCGAGGGGGTTAAATTGGGGACTAATGAAAAACTGTTTTTT.